This T cell receptor beta chain is drawn from a study of blood T cell repertoires in COVID-19 (dated by TCRdb to the early 2020s). Turning to the overall study: The collaborator samples originated in the United States, Italy and Spain and spanned the acute and convalescent phases of COVID-19. The material from the prospective study consisted of cDNA or gDNA derived from T cells, B-cell-depleted T cells, or PBMCs. Deeply sampled blood TCRbeta repertoires from subjects exposed to, actively infected with, or recovered from COVID-19 were included in the dataset. The repertoires were released in a freely available public database meant as a resource for research on the immune response to SARS-CoV-2. Samples were obtained from the ongoing ImmuneRACE study (first 160 participants) and from 950 to 1,500 subjects provided by 6 global collaborators. Nearly every sample came with metadata listing a de-identified subject ID, COVID-19 status, age in years and sex. Where available, HLA class I and class II types were taken from metadata supplied by the sample provider and were not determined by assay-based typing. What the authors observed across the whole study: The quantity of clinical and demographic metadata differed by source and by participant and was supplied without curation.

This clone was observed a single time. This clone's antigen is unknown. Per-nucleotide qualities are absent, and no much larger clonotype sits a single base away. Participants in the prospective study were enrolled through a virtual design, were aged roughly 18 to 100 years, and lived in roughly 25 United States geographic areas. To assign participants to cohorts, the prospective study relied on clinical history that participants themselves reported in a screening survey and a study questionnaire. A participant counted as exposed if, within 2 weeks of entering the study, that participant had been in contact with someone who had a PCR-confirmed or clinician-diagnosed COVID-19 case. In the prospective study, mobile phlebotomists collected whole blood, serum and a nasopharyngeal or oropharyngeal swab from each participant. Over an approximately 2-month period, participants in the prospective study had the option of providing additional blood draws and questionnaires. Before DNA extraction, prospective study blood samples were shipped either frozen or at room temperature.

Taken from the germline V gene, the CDR1 and CDR2 loops are SGDLS and YYNGEE. Counted from cysteine to phenylalanine, this CDR3 has 15 amino acids. Only CDR3 DNA is held: 45 bases, read in frame from base 1. After removal of 4 bases from V and 5 bases from J, the junction retains 10 bases not matched to a gene. TCRbeta CDR3 regions were amplified from genomic DNA by means of the immunoSEQ Assay, a bias-controlled multiplex PCR. The authors' analysis ran thus. Nucleated cell counts per sample were estimated from amplification of reference gene primers within the assay. To quantify the absolute abundance of each unique TCRbeta CDR3 rearrangement, sequence reads were collapsed and filtered. Productive Simpson clonality was computed per sample as the square root of Simpson's diversity index over productive rearrangements. TCRdb provides this immuneACCESS table in a form limited to in-frame rearrangements. Some clones are lacking; in checked studies, under half of them reflect an unresolved V gene, and why the rest are absent is not known. Clone size and V and J calls were adopted from that table, with D and trimming inferred from the DNA. A total of 300,000 to 350,000 clones appear in this sample, approximately 90% of them only once. The ten biggest clones cover about 4.2% of the sample.

The receptor was isolated from a woman aged 25 to 39 who had been exposed to COVID-19. Sequenced material: PBMCs or T cells enriched from blood (not recorded which). Recombination linked TRBV9 to TRBJ1-2, with 8 bases in between that match TRBD1. The base sequence is TGTGCCAGCAGCATCGCAGGGGGCGCAGGGTATGGCTACACCTTC. It specifies CASSIAGGAGYGYTF.